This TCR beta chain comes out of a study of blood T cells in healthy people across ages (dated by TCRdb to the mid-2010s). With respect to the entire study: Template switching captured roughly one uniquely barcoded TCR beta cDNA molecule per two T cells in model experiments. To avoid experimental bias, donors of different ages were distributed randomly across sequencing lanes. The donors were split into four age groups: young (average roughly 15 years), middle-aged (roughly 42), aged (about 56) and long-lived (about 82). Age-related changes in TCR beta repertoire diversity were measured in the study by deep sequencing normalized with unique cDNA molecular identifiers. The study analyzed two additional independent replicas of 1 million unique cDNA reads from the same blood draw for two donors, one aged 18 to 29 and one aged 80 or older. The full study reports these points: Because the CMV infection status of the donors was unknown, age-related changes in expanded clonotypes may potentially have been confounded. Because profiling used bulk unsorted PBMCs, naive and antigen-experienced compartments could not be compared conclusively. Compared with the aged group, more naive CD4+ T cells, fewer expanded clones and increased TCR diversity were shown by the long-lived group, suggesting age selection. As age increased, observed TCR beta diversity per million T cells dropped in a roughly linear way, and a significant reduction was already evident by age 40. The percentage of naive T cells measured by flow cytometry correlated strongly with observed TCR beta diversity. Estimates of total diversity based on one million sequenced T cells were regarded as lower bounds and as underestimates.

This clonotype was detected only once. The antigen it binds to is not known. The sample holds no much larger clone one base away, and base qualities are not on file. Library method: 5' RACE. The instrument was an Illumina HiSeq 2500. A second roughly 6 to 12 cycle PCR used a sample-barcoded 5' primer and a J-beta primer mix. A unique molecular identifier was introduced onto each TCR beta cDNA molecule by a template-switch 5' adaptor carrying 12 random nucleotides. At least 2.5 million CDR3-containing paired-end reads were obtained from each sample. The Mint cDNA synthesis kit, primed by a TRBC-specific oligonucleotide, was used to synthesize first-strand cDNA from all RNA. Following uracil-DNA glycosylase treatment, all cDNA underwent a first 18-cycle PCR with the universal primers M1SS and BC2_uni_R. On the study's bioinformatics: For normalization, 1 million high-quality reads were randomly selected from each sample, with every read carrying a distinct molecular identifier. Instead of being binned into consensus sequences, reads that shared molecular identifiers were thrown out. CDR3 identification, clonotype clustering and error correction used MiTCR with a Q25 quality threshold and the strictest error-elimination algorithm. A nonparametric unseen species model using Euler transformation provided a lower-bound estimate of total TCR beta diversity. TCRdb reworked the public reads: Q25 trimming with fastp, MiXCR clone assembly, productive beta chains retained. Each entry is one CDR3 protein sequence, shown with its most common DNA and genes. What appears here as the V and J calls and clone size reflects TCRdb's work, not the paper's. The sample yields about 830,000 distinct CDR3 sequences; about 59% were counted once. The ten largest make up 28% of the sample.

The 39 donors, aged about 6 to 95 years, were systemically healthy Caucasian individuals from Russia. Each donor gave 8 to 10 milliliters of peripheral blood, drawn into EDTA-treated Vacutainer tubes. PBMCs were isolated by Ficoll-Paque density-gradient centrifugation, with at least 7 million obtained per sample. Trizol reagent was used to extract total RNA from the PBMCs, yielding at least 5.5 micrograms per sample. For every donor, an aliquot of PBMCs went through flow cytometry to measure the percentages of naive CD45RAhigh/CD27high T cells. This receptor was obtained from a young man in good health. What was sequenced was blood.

The DNA is TGTGCCAGCAGTGTTCGGGACAGGGGTGAAGCTTTCTTT. Translated, it gives CASSVRDRGEAFF. The receptor chain draws on TRBV25-1 and TRBJ1-1, with 10 middle bases fitting TRBD1. Taken from the germline V gene, the CDR1 and CDR2 loops are MGHDK and SYGVNS. Trimmed from V: 4 bases; trimmed from J: 7 bases; junction bases lacking a gene match: 3. The CDR3, cysteine through phenylalanine, is 13 amino acids long. The CDR3 DNA has 39 bases and is translated from base 1.